What follows are 26 T cell receptor beta chains derived from one specimen sequenced in a study of CD8 T cells in ankylosing spondylitis. Study outcomes and limitations: Characteristic of ankylosing spondylitis blood, it appeared, was a TCR beta motif comprising roughly 8 highly homologous variants.

TCRdb analysed the 5' RACE reads with MiXCR anew, one entry per CDR3 protein. The table includes roughly 670,000 distinct CDR3 sequences, roughly 19% detected once. No antigens are known for them. The specimen sequenced was blood, either unsorted or a sorted T cell fraction (not recorded which). All receptors come from a male donor with ankylosing spondylitis.

The V call is TRBV12-3 or TRBV12-4, the J call TRBJ2-1; 16 bases map to TRBD2. There are 22 residues in the CDR3. The V segment lost 3 bases and the J segment 0 bases; nucleotides outside the gene matches: 14. The CDR3 sequence is CASSLGLAGGLAQPSSYNEQFF. The CDR3, as DNA: TGTGCCAGCAGTTTGGGACTAGCGGGAGGGCTGGCTCAACCCAGCTCCTACAATGAGCAGTTCTTC.

This clonotype came up many times. The J gene is TRBJ2-3, the V gene TRBV5-6; the match to TRBD1 covers 7 bases. Per the germline V gene, CDR1 is SGHDT and CDR2 is YYEEEE. V was pared by 3 bases and J by 2 bases, with 12 bases of the junction left unmatched. This CDR3 has 17 residues. The CDR3 DNA sequence: TGTGCCAGCAGCTCACAGTCCCGGGACAGTTACACAGATACGCAGTATTTT. Residues: CASSSQSRDSYTDTQYF.

This chain uses TRBV14 with TRBJ2-1, with 11 bases that match TRBD2. Trimming at V came to 1 base and at J to 4 bases, leaving 3 bases not matched to a gene. Germline-derived CDR1 and CDR2 are SGHDN and FVKESK. The CDR3 is made up of 16 amino acids. DNA of the CDR3: TGTGCCAGCAGCCAAGGGGGGACTAGCGGATACAATGAGCAGTTCTTC. Its translation is CASSQGGTSGYNEQFF.

The rearrangement uses TRBV28 and TRBJ2-1, with a tentative D call TRBD2 (6 bases). CDR1 is MDHEN and CDR2 is SYDVKM in the germline V gene. Trimming shortened V by 2 bases and J by 4 bases, and 12 bases separated the two germline ends. This CDR3 is built from 15 residues. The CDR3 reads CASSLLREVYNEQFF. CDR3 nucleotide sequence: TGTGCCAGCAGTTTACTGAGGGAGGTATACAATGAGCAGTTCTTC.

This clonotype was seen a few times. This chain links TRBV12-3 or TRBV12-4 with TRBJ2-5, with TRBD2 identical over 11 bases. V shed 2 bases, J shed 2 bases, and the junction held 1 base outside the gene matches. CDR3 size: 15 residues. The CDR3 region is CASSLSSGGQETQYF. CDR3 bases: TGTGCCAGCAGTTTATCTAGCGGGGGGCAAGAGACCCAGTACTTC.

This clonotype has a handful of counts. The V call is TRBV4-1, the J call TRBJ1-1; perhaps TRBD1 as D (5 bases). CDR3 length: 15 amino acids. Trimming removed 0 bases from V and 3 bases from J, with 11 bases in between. Germline loops: CDR1 MGHRA, CDR2 YSYEKL. This CDR3 reads CASSQEVGEHTEAFF. The CDR3 region has the DNA TGCGCCAGCAGCCAAGAGGTGGGGGAGCACACTGAAGCTTTCTTT.

The chain links TRBV5-1 to TRBJ1-2; 12 bases fit TRBD1. CDR1 and CDR2 from the germline V gene are SGHRS and YFSETQ. The CDR3 loop spans 15 amino acids. After removal of 4 bases from V and 8 bases from J, the junction contained 9 bases not matched to a gene. CDR3 protein: CASSPRGTGGWGYTF. The CDR3 DNA reads TGCGCCAGCAGCCCCCGTGGGACAGGGGGCTGGGGCTACACCTTC. Full variable domain (missing parts from reference TRBV5-1 and TRBJ1-2): KAGVTQTPRYLIKTRGQQVTLSCSPISGHRSVSWYQQTPGQGLQFLFEYFSETQRNKGNFPGRFSGRQFSNSRSEMNVSTLELGDSALYLCASSPRGTGGWGYTFGSGTRLTVV.

This chain connects TRBV4-1 to TRBJ2-1; weak D call: TRBD2 (6 bases). Trimming left V 1 base short and J 2 bases short, with 6 bases between. CDR3 length: 14 amino acids. The germline V gene has CDR1 MGHRA and CDR2 YSYEKL. CDR3 amino acids: CASSQGGAYNEQFF. The CDR3 DNA sequence: TGCGCCAGCAGCCAAGGGGGGGCCTACAATGAGCAGTTCTTC.

The chain links TRBV5-1 to TRBJ2-7, with TRBD1 identical over 7 bases. Germline trimming cut 4 bases from V and 2 bases from J; bases unmatched to any gene: 9. The CDR3 sequence is 15 residues long. Germline V CDR1 and CDR2: SGHRS, YFSETQ. CDR3 sequence reads: CASSPTPGTAYEQYF. CDR3 DNA: TGCGCCAGCAGCCCCACCCCCGGGACAGCCTACGAGCAGTACTTC.

The CDR3: CASNPDRTYEQYF. CDR3 bases: TGTGCCAGCAATCCGGACAGGACCTACGAGCAGTACTTC. V gene TRBV2 combines with J gene TRBJ2-7; the match to TRBD1 covers 7 bases. The junction had 5 bases not matched to a gene; V was cut back by 7 bases and J by 2 bases. CDR1 is SNHLY and CDR2 is FYNNEI in the germline V gene. The length of the CDR3 is 13 residues.

This clonotype was picked up a small number of times. This chain uses TRBV5-1 with TRBJ1-6, with TRBD1 matching 10 bases. Germline lookup yields CDR1 SGHRS and CDR2 YFSETQ. Trimming removed 5 bases from V and 8 bases from J; junction bases left unmatched: 4. The length of the CDR3 is 14 residues. The CDR3 is CASRIGQGDSPLHF. The CDR3 DNA is TGCGCCAGCAGGATCGGACAGGGGGATTCACCCCTCCACTTT.

The V and J genes are TRBV4-1 and TRBJ2-1, with 11 bases that match TRBD2. Germline trimming cut 4 bases from V and 9 bases from J; bases unmatched to any gene: 11. The CDR3 has 16 residues. Germline V gene sequence: CDR1 MGHRA, CDR2 YSYEKL. CDR3 sequence (DNA): TGCGCCAGCAGCCTAGACCGGACTAGCGGGTTATTTGAGCAGTTCTTC. Amino acids: CASSLDRTSGLFEQFF.

The chain combines TRBV2 with TRBJ2-2; D remains unclear. Germline assignment: CDR1 SNHLY and CDR2 FYNNEI. The CDR3 sequence is 14 residues long. The V end lost 9 bases, the J end lost 7 bases, and 18 bases lay between the germline ends. The CDR3 spells CASVIGVRSGELFF. CDR3 bases: TGTGCCAGTGTTATTGGGGTGAGGAGCGGGGAGCTGTTTTTT. The entire variable domain, with the rest obtained from reference TRBV2 and TRBJ2-2, is as follows: EPEVTQTPSHQVTQMGQEVILRCVPISNHLYFYWYRQILGQKVEFLVSFYNNEISEKSEIFDDQFSVERPDGSNFTLKIRSTKLEDSAMYFCASVIGVRSGELFFGEGSRLTVL.

The chain employs TRBV6-1 and TRBJ1-1; a possible D gene is TRBD1 (6 bases). The CDR3 has 12 amino acids. V was trimmed by 6 bases and J by 5 bases, leaving 10 bases between them. In germline, CDR1 is MNHNS, CDR2 SASEGT. As DNA, the CDR3 is TGTGCCAGCAGCACCAGGGGAACTGAAGCTTTCTTT. Amino acid sequence: CASSTRGTEAFF.

This sequence joins TRBV29-1 and TRBJ2-1; TRBD2 aligns across 11 bases. The V and J ends lost 6 bases and 0 bases, in that order; junction bases with no gene match: 7. The CDR3 runs 16 residues. CDR1 is SQVTM and CDR2 is ANQGSEA in the germline V gene. Written as DNA, the CDR3 is TGCAGCGTAAGGGGACTAGCGGCCAGCTCCTACAATGAGCAGTTCTTC. Amino acids: CSVRGLAASSYNEQFF.

The chain uses TRBV9 and TRBJ2-1, with D maybe TRBD2 (6 bases). The germline V gene encodes CDR1 SGDLS and CDR2 YYNGEE. The ends were cut back, 7 bases at V and 9 bases at J, with 17 bases in the middle. This CDR3 comprises 13 residues. The chain's CDR3 is CASGGIAQGEQFF. The CDR3 nucleotides read TGTGCCAGCGGGGGGATTGCCCAGGGTGAGCAGTTCTTC.

This clonotype was observed a handful of times. The J gene is TRBJ2-5, the V gene TRBV4-1; 7 bases fit TRBD1. The J segment lost 0 bases and the V segment lost 5 bases, leaving 6 bases of the junction unmatched. Germline V gene sequence: CDR1 MGHRA, CDR2 YSYEKL. The CDR3 covers 15 residues. DNA of the CDR3: TGCGCCAGCAGCGCCAGGGACAGCTACCAAGAGACCCAGTACTTC. It is translated as CASSARDSYQETQYF.

The sample holds many counts of this clonotype. The CDR3 region has the DNA TGCGCCAGCAGCCATGGAGTCTACGAGCAGTACTTC. Its translation is CASSHGVYEQYF. The rearrangement uses TRBV4-1 and TRBJ2-7; D is unresolved. The CDR3 totals 12 residues. Between the trimmed V and J ends, which lost 3 bases and 3 bases, there was a span of 6 bases. The germline V gene has CDR1 MGHRA and CDR2 YSYEKL.

This chain uses TRBV2 with TRBJ2-6, with a tentative D call TRBD1 (6 bases). The CDR3 runs 16 residues. Germline values: CDR1 SNHLY, CDR2 FYNNEI. V was shortened by 6 bases and J by 2 bases, with 14 bases between the two germline ends. CDR3 bases: TGTGCCAGCAGCACAAGGGGGTTCACTGGGGCCAACGTCCTGACTTTC. Amino acids: CASSTRGFTGANVLTF.

This chain joins TRBV7-8 and TRBJ2-1, with TRBD2 identical over 11 bases. Germline V CDR1 and CDR2: SGHVS, FQNEAQ. The CDR3 is 17 residues long. V dropped 0 bases and J dropped 2; count of bases not matched to a gene: 3. The CDR3 is CASSLALAGGPYNEQFF. CDR3 nucleotides: TGTGCCAGCAGCTTAGCTTTAGCGGGAGGGCCCTACAATGAGCAGTTCTTC.

Only a few counts were recorded for this clonotype. The rearrangement joins TRBV28 to TRBJ2-2; possible D gene TRBD1, 5 bases. The CDR3 is made up of 14 amino acids. The germline V and J ends were trimmed by 6 bases and 7 bases, with 15 bases remaining between them. Germline V CDR1 and CDR2: MDHEN, SYDVKM. The CDR3, as DNA: TGTGCCAGCAGACCGGACACGTCGGGCGGGGAGCTGTTTTTT. It yields the protein CASRPDTSGGELFF.

This chain joins TRBV13 and TRBJ2-7; D is perhaps TRBD2 (5 bases). Trimming took off 0 bases at V and 5 bases at J, with 14 bases between the two ends. This CDR3 region has 15 residues. Germline lookup yields CDR1 PRHDT and CDR2 FYEKMQ (reference sequence). Here the CDR3 reads CASSLGEGLKDEQYF. In DNA, the CDR3 is TGTGCCAGCAGCTTAGGCGAGGGCCTTAAGGACGAGCAGTACTTC.

This sequence joins TRBV2 and TRBJ2-7, with D possibly called TRBD1 or TRBD2 (5 bases each). This CDR3 contains 15 residues. CDR1 is SNHLY, CDR2 FYNNEI, per germline. V dropped 2 bases and J dropped 2 bases, with 13 bases sitting between them. For the CDR3, the DNA is TGTGCCAGCAGTGAATGGGACCTGCCCACCTACGAGCAGTACTTC. Protein: CASSEWDLPTYEQYF.

The chain links TRBV15 to TRBJ2-3; TRBD2 matches 11 bases. The CDR3 extends over 19 amino acids. Trimming at V came to 5 bases and at J to 0 bases, leaving 13 bases not matched to a gene. Germline V lookup: CDR1 LNHNV, CDR2 YYDKDF (reference sequence). The CDR3 here is CATSRKLSGGAPSTDTQYF. The CDR3 DNA is TGTGCCACCAGCCGAAAACTTAGCGGGGGGGCCCCGAGCACAGATACGCAGTATTTT.

The chain links TRBV24-1 to TRBJ2-3; D uncertain. Trimming pared 3 bases from V and 5 bases from J, leaving 8 bases between. Germline V gene data show CDR1 as KGHDR and CDR2 as SFDVKD. The CDR3 consists of 13 residues. CDR3 coding DNA: TGTGCCACCAGTGATGGGCCACTAGATACGCAGTATTTT. Residues: CATSDGPLDTQYF.

The chain couples TRBV20-1 to TRBJ2-1; D gene uncertain. This CDR3 is built from 12 residues. The ends were cut back, 3 bases at V and 9 bases at J, with 12 bases in the middle. The germline V gene encodes CDR1 DFQATT and CDR2 SNEGSKA (reference sequence). The CDR3 bases are TGCAGTGCTAGTATGGGGATACGTGAGCAGTTCTTC. It translates to CSASMGIREQFF.